This T cell receptor (beta chain) was sequenced for a study of blood T cell repertoires in COVID-19. Across the study: PBMCs, B-cell-depleted T cells, or T cells provided the cDNA or gDNA that made up the material.

In the source study's methods: Amplification of reference gene primers provided the estimated nucleated cell counts. Profiling relied on immunoSEQ multiplex PCR, and the TCRdb table lists in-frame clones only, not all of them. The DNA gave D and trimming, while V, J and clone size come from that table. The sample consists of roughly 250,000 clones, 80% to 90% of them appearing once. During active infection, Seattle patients enrolled and were then monitored through disease. The CDR3 sequence is 14 residues long. V lost 6 bases to trimming and J lost 0 bases; unmatched junction nucleotides: 2. Germline-derived CDR1 and CDR2 are MNHEY and SMNVEV (reference sequence).

The specimen sequenced was peripheral blood. The clonotype comes from a young woman with COVID-19, enrolled during active disease. The chain recombines TRBV27 with TRBJ1-1, with 9 positions matching TRBD1. The CDR3 nucleotides read TGTGCCAGCAGCTACAGGGGGCTGAACACTGAAGCTTTCTTT. Amino acid sequence: CASSYRGLNTEAFF.